This TCR beta chain was captured in a study of T cells in women clearing cervical HPV infection. The CDR3 extends over 14 amino acids. J lost 5 bases, V lost 4 bases, and 6 bases had no gene match. Per germline, CDR1 SGDLS and CDR2 YYNGEE. Prevalent HPV16 infections were excluded; only incident single HPV16 infections included. As for this clone: What it recognizes is unknown. Sequencing ends 3 residues short of the CDR3 end; the germline J gene provides the rest.

Average input was 1200 ng genomic DNA for immunoSEQ TCR beta CDR3 amplification. Sequencing used immunoSEQ multiplex PCR; TCRdb keeps in-frame clones, though not all of them. Its listing shows about 36,000 clones. Study-level findings and limits: TRBV6-7 relative abundance averaged 0.11% in cases and under 0.2% in controls.

This receptor was identified in a woman aged 18-70 years with a cervical HPV16 infection that either progressed to CIN3+ or cleared (not recorded which). V and J are TRBV9 and TRBJ2-7; 10 bases agree with TRBD1. Material for sequencing was blood buffy coat. This chain's CDR3 is CASSTRQGADEQYF. The CDR3 bases that were read are TGTGCCAGCAGCACCCGACAGGGGGCGGACGAG.